The clone carrying this TCR beta chain occurred many times. Its target is unknown. The sample originates from a study of T cell repertoires in cytomegalovirus infection. General study results and limits: In two of eight donors, the top clonotype was HLA-C-restricted CMV-specific.

The V gene lost 1 base and the J gene lost 3 bases, with 9 bases spanning the gap. This CDR3 spans 14 amino acids. The germline gives CDR1 SGHVS, CDR2 FNYEAQ. TCRdb re-derived calls from the reads in MiXCR, one entry per CDR3 protein. The sample consists of about 740,000 distinct CDR3 sequences, about 40% of them appearing once. Sequencing was performed on PBMCs. The receptor comes from a human donor in good health (CMV status not recorded). Some clones in this sample may be carry-over from other donors' samples. The chain employs TRBV7-6 and TRBJ1-1; no reliable D call. The CDR3 loop reads CASSLETPYTEAFF. Here the CDR3 DNA reads TGTGCCAGCAGCTTAGAAACACCGTACACTGAAGCTTTCTTT.